This entry lists 32 T cell receptor beta chains sequenced from one sample in a study of blood T cells in healthy people across ages. Next came a second PCR, run for roughly 6 to 11 cycles, which used a sample-barcoded 5' primer along with a J-beta primer mix. TCRdb analysed the 5' RACE reads with MiXCR anew, one entry per CDR3 protein. The sample lists 700,000 to 900,000 distinct CDR3 sequences; 20% to 30% were seen once. These records were also assigned to another study, of T cells of mothers and their children.

The sample consisted of blood. These receptors all stem from a boy between 10 and 17 years old in good health.

This clonotype was counted a few times. One end of the junction does not line up with germline, which may come from a read error. V is TRBV12-3 or TRBV12-4 and J is TRBJ1-2, with D tentatively TRBD1 (6 bases). This CDR3 comprises 13 residues. The CDR3 nucleotides are TGTGCCAGCGGTTTAAGGCAGGGGAATGGCTACACCTTC. Translation gives CASGLRQGNGYTF.

This clonotype has only a few counts. The rearrangement joins TRBV7-3 to TRBJ2-2, with 7 bases fitting TRBD2. The CDR3 totals 16 residues. Germline-derived CDR1 and CDR2 are SGHTA and FQGTGA. V dropped 5 bases and J dropped 1; count of bases not matched to a gene: 7. The CDR3 region has the DNA TGTGCCAGCAGCCTCGCCGGGACTAAGAACACCGGGGAGCTGTTTTTT. This codes for CASSLAGTKNTGELFF.

Regarding this clonotype: It is likely a read error, because the conserved phenylalanine at the end of the CDR3 is missing. The rearrangement joins TRBV5-1 to TRBJ1-3; 9 bases are shared with TRBD1. Germline CDR1 and CDR2: SGHRS and YFSETQ. CDR3 length: 17 amino acids. Trimming removed 3 bases from V and 1 base from J; junction bases left unmatched: 8. CDR3 amino acids: CASSSGRDRESGNTIYL. The CDR3 region has the DNA TGCGCCAGCAGCTCGGGACGGGACAGGGAGTCTGGAAACACCATATATCTT.

Comments on this clonotype: The germline gene is not matched at one end of the junction; a read error may be the cause. The V and J genes are TRBV4-1 and TRBJ2-1; TRBD1 aligns across 9 bases. The germline V gene encodes CDR1 MGHRA and CDR2 YSYEKL. This CDR3 has 13 residues. CDR3 residues: CASSQQHRGRLYF. As DNA, the CDR3 is TGCGCCAGCAGCCAACAACACAGGGGGCGGCTGTACTTC.

This rearrangement joins TRBV7-9 to TRBJ1-4; TRBD1 aligns across 9 bases. Germline V gives CDR1 SEHNR, CDR2 FQNEAQ (reference sequence). V shed 5 bases, J shed 10 bases, and the junction held 11 bases outside the gene matches. This CDR3 has 15 residues. For the CDR3, the DNA is TGTGCCAGCAGCGGACGGACAGGGGAAAGTGGAAAACTGTTTTTT. This codes for CASSGRTGESGKLFF.

The chain has TRBV7-2 and TRBJ1-2; D is unresolved. The V end was cut by 2 bases, the J end by 3 bases, with 10 bases between. The CDR3 is 14 amino acids. The germline V gene encodes CDR1 SGHTA and CDR2 FQGNSA. The CDR3 loop reads CASSLRRDHYGYTF. Written as DNA, the CDR3 is TGTGCCAGCAGCTTACGTCGGGATCACTATGGCTACACCTTC.

This chain links TRBV19 with TRBJ2-7; D possibly matches TRBD1 or TRBD2 (6 bases each). Per germline, CDR1 LNHDA and CDR2 SQIVND (reference sequence). Trimming pared 6 bases from V and 2 bases from J, leaving 20 bases between. The length of the CDR3 is 16 residues. The CDR3 region is CASSSRGGNAPYEQYF. DNA of the CDR3: TGTGCCAGTAGCTCCCGAGGGGGGAACGCACCCTACGAGCAGTACTTC.

In the case of this clonotype: Mismatch with germline at one junction end may stem from a read error. The chain recombines TRBV4-1 with TRBJ2-7; D remains unclear. Germline V lookup: CDR1 MGHRA, CDR2 YSYEKL. The CDR3 has 17 amino acids. CDR3 region: CTSSQDFPQSNSYEQYF. DNA for the CDR3: TGCACCAGCAGCCAAGATTTCCCCCAGTCAAACTCCTACGAGCAGTACTTC.

This clonotype was detected a few times. The chain has TRBV7-9 and TRBJ2-1; 7 nucleotides agree with TRBD2. The V gene's germline CDR1 is SEHNR and CDR2 FQNEAQ (reference sequence). V dropped 1 base and J dropped 8; count of bases not matched to a gene: 8. This CDR3 is built from 15 residues. This CDR3 reads CASSLVGGDGHEQFF. Written as DNA, the CDR3 is TGTGCCAGCAGCTTAGTGGGGGGGGATGGCCATGAGCAGTTCTTC.

The CDR3 sequence is CAVRDFTDTQYF. CDR3 sequence (DNA): TGTGCCGTTCGGGACTTTACAGATACGCAGTATTTT. The chain recombines TRBV10-3 with TRBJ2-3, with TRBD2 as a possible D gene (6 bases). The length of the CDR3 is 12 residues. From germline, CDR1 is ENHRY and CDR2 SYGVKD. V lost 11 bases to trimming and J lost 3 bases, with 12 bases between them.

This chain links TRBV3-1 with TRBJ1-1, with 7 bases fitting TRBD1. Trimming cost V 0 bases and J 0 bases; bases outside gene matches: 7. The V gene's germline CDR1 is LGHDT and CDR2 YNNKEL (reference sequence). This CDR3 is built from 17 residues. The DNA of the CDR3 is TGTGCCAGCAGCCAAGACCCAGGGGGGAGTATGAACACTGAAGCTTTCTTT. As protein: CASSQDPGGSMNTEAFF.

The chain recombines TRBV7-2 with TRBJ1-5; TRBD1 matches 10 bases. Trimming removed 5 bases from V and 4 bases from J; junction bases left unmatched: 5. CDR1 is SGHTA, CDR2 FQGNSA, per germline. The CDR3 extends over 15 amino acids. Here the CDR3 DNA reads TGTGCCAGCAGCGCCGAGGACAGGGGGAATCAGCCCCAGCATTTT. Amino acids: CASSAEDRGNQPQHF.

The chain is built from TRBV6-1 and TRBJ1-4; a possible D gene is TRBD1 (6 bases). CDR3 length equals 15 residues. Germline CDR1 and CDR2: MNHNS and SASEGT. V shed 5 bases and J shed 8 bases, with 18 bases lying between them. CDR3 sequence reads: CASSPPDSFGEKLFF. CDR3 nucleotide sequence: TGTGCCAGCAGTCCGCCGGACAGTTTCGGAGAAAAACTGTTTTTT.

The chain joins TRBV10-3 to TRBJ1-3; 7 nucleotides agree with TRBD1. After removal of 7 bases from V and 4 bases from J, the junction contained 7 bases not matched to a gene. The CDR3 sequence is 14 residues long. Germline CDR1 ENHRY, CDR2 SYGVKD. The CDR3 spells CAITDRDGGNTIYF. The CDR3 DNA reads TGTGCCATCACCGACAGGGATGGAGGAAACACCATATATTTT.

Details on this clonotype: This likely comes from a read error, as the CDR3 has no conserved phenylalanine or tryptophan at its end. This chain links TRBV20-1 with TRBJ2-1; 9 bases fit TRBD2. The DNA end is a closer match to TRBJ2-5, so the J assignment may be wrong. Germline CDR1 DFQATT, CDR2 SNEGSKA (reference sequence). The CDR3 sequence is 13 residues long. The CDR3 loop is CSARGLAEETQYL. DNA for the CDR3: TGCAGTGCTAGAGGACTAGCGGAAGAGACCCAGTACCTC.

J is TRBJ1-2 and V is TRBV6-5; 10 bases agree with TRBD1. The V gene's germline CDR1 is MNHEY and CDR2 SVGAGI. V gave up 4 bases and J gave up 8 bases; unmatched junction bases: 10. The CDR3 has 15 amino acids. CDR3 sequence (DNA): TGTGCCAGCAGTTCCCCCGGGACAGGGGAGATGGGCTACACCTTC. Translation: CASSSPGTGEMGYTF.

This clonotype was seen more than once but under ten times. The chain carries TRBV28 and TRBJ1-5; no firm D call. Germline CDR1 is MDHEN and CDR2 is SYDVKM. This CDR3 contains 16 residues. With 4 bases removed from V and 2 bases from J, the gap between germline ends came to 15 bases. CDR3 in amino acids: CASSSPVGRRNQPQHF. In DNA, the CDR3 is TGTGCCAGCAGTTCCCCCGTGGGTAGACGCAATCAGCCCCAGCATTTT.

On this clonotype itself: The junction differs from germline at one of its ends, possibly a read error. This chain connects TRBV18 to TRBJ2-7; D may be TRBD2 (5 bases). This CDR3 region has 15 residues. Germline-derived CDR1 and CDR2 are KGHSH and LQKENI. Written as DNA, the CDR3 is TGTGCCAGCCCACCGGGAAGGCAAAGGTACTACGAGCAGTACTTC. Encoded protein: CASPPGRQRYYEQYF.

J is TRBJ2-2 and V is TRBV24-1, with D perhaps given as TRBD1 or TRBD2 (5 bases each). This CDR3 is built from 17 residues. Per germline, CDR1 KGHDR and CDR2 SFDVKD. V dropped 2 bases and J dropped 6 bases, with 18 bases sitting between them. The CDR3 here is CATSDSAPGPRAGELFF. The CDR3 nucleotides read TGTGCCACCAGTGATTCGGCCCCGGGGCCGCGTGCCGGGGAGCTGTTTTTT.

The chain couples TRBV19 to TRBJ1-5; D perhaps matches TRBD1 (5 bases). Looked up from germline, CDR1 is LNHDA and CDR2 is SQIVND (reference sequence). The V end was cut by 4 bases, the J end by 7 bases, with 14 bases between. The CDR3 is made up of 14 amino acids. The CDR3 coding sequence is TGTGCCAGTAGTAGTCGCCCCGGGGGGCAGCCCCAGCATTTT. Residues: CASSSRPGGQPQHF.

Only a few counts were recorded for this clonotype. In DNA form, the CDR3 reads TGCGCCAGCAGCATCTGGACAAAACAAGAGACCCAGTACTTC. It specifies CASSIWTKQETQYF. The V and J genes are TRBV5-1 and TRBJ2-5, with a tentative D call TRBD1 (5 bases). The CDR3 is 14 residues long. The V gene lost 4 bases and the J gene lost 2 bases, with 12 bases spanning the gap. Germline CDR1 SGHRS, CDR2 YFSETQ.

The rearrangement uses TRBV5-1 and TRBJ2-5; D perhaps matches TRBD2 (6 bases). The CDR3 length is 15 residues. CDR1 SGHRS and CDR2 YFSETQ come from the germline V gene. Trimming shortened V by 4 bases and J by 2 bases, and 15 bases separated the two germline ends. The DNA for the CDR3 is TGCGCCAGCAGCGCCCTGACTAGTTCGCAAGAGACCCAGTACTTC. Protein sequence: CASSALTSSQETQYF.

CDR3 sequence: CASSLVAPTDLVNTEAFF. The DNA for the CDR3 is TGTGCCAGCAGCTTAGTCGCCCCGACAGACCTAGTGAACACTGAAGCTTTCTTT. This chain connects TRBV11-2 to TRBJ1-1; possible D gene TRBD1, 5 bases. This CDR3 has 18 amino acids. CDR1 is SGHAT, CDR2 FQNNGV, per germline. Trimming removed 1 base at V and 0 bases at J, with 18 bases between. The full variable domain, in which reference TRBV11-2 and TRBJ1-1 provide the parts outside the CDR3, is EAGVAQSPRYKIIEKRQSVAFWCNPISGHATLYWYQQILGQGPKLLIQFQNNGVVDDSQLPKDRFSAERLKGVDSTLKIQPAKLEDSAVYLCASSLVAPTDLVNTEAFFGQGTRLTVV.

CDR3 in amino acids: CASSPQTGRDQETQYF. CDR3 DNA sequence: TGTGCCAGCAGTCCTCAGACAGGGCGCGATCAGGAGACCCAGTACTTC. The rearrangement links TRBV27 to TRBJ2-5; TRBD1 matches at 7 bases. The CDR3 has 16 residues. Germline V gene lookup returns CDR1 MNHEY and CDR2 SMNVEV (reference sequence). Losses at the gene ends were 5 bases for V and 5 bases for J; bases not matched to a gene: 14.

In its sample, this clonotype was seen many times. J is TRBJ2-7 and V is TRBV10-3, with D unclear. The V end lost 0 bases, the J end lost 2 bases, and 14 bases lay between the germline ends. Germline-derived CDR1 and CDR2 are ENHRY and SYGVKD. The CDR3 runs to 16 residues. CDR3 sequence (DNA): TGTGCCATCAGTGAGTCGACGAAAAGGCTCGCCTACGAGCAGTACTTC. Amino acids: CAISESTKRLAYEQYF.

This clonotype has more than one count but fewer than ten. The chain has TRBV7-2 and TRBJ2-5; 9 nucleotides match TRBD2. The V gene end was trimmed by 5 bases and the J gene end by 5 bases; junction bases not matched to a gene: 12. The germline V gene has CDR1 SGHTA and CDR2 FQGNSA. CDR3 length: 16 amino acids. CDR3 nucleotide sequence: TGTGCCAGCAGCGCGTACCCCCTAGCGGGGTTGGAGACCCAGTACTTC. Translated, it gives CASSAYPLAGLETQYF.

This clonotype occurred a few times. The gene calls are TRBV6-1 and TRBJ2-3; D unclear. CDR1 and CDR2 (germline): MNHNS, SASEGT. The V gene lost 3 bases and the J gene lost 0 bases, with 10 bases spanning the gap. This CDR3 has 15 amino acids. The CDR3, as DNA: TGTGCCAGCAGTGAGGACCTTTCTAGCACAGATACGCAGTATTTT. It yields the protein CASSEDLSSTDTQYF.

This clonotype was counted a single time. V usage is TRBV6-2 or TRBV6-3 and J usage is TRBJ1-5; tentatively, D is TRBD1 (6 bases). V lost 7 bases and J lost 3, with 10 bases in between. This CDR3 region has 13 residues. Germline assignment: CDR1 MNHEY and CDR2 SVGEGT. CDR3 sequence reads: CASKGGFNQPQHF. CDR3 in DNA: TGTGCCAGCAAGGGGGGGTTCAATCAGCCCCAGCATTTT.

This clonotype was seen more than once but under ten times. An end of the junction does not agree with germline; a read error may underlie this. The J gene is TRBJ2-5, the V gene TRBV11-2; no definite D call. CDR1 is SGHAT, CDR2 FQNNGV, per germline. The CDR3 has 15 amino acids. The CDR3 region has the DNA TGTGCCAGCAGCTTAGGTTCGTCCCTCCAAGGGACCCAGTACTTC. Encoded protein: CASSLGSSLQGTQYF.

The sample holds a few counts of this clonotype. This chain joins TRBV5-1 and TRBJ1-1; possibly TRBD1 for D (6 bases). Germline loops: CDR1 SGHRS, CDR2 YFSETQ. This CDR3 comprises 14 residues. V dropped 5 bases and J dropped 4 bases, with 15 bases sitting between them. The DNA of the CDR3 is TGCGCCAGCAGTCGTAACAGGGCCGGCACTGAAGCTTTCTTT. Its translation is CASSRNRAGTEAFF.

The table lists this clonotype with a count of one. The rearrangement joins TRBV2 to TRBJ2-7; the D gene is possibly TRBD1 (6 bases). Germline CDR1 SNHLY, CDR2 FYNNEI. This CDR3 is built from 15 residues. Trimming stripped 5 bases from V and 0 bases from J, with 14 bases between. CDR3 sequence: CASSPQGSLSYEQYF. CDR3 in DNA: TGTGCCAGCAGTCCCCAGGGGTCCCTCTCCTACGAGCAGTACTTC.

The chain uses TRBV20-1 and TRBJ2-3; TRBD2 agrees at 9 bases. Germline assignment: CDR1 DFQATT and CDR2 SNEGSKA (reference sequence). With V trimmed by 0 bases and J by 6 bases, 13 bases remained unmatched. The CDR3 has 17 amino acids. CDR3 amino acids: CSARDTEGRGGQDTQYF. The CDR3 DNA reads as TGCAGTGCTAGAGACACGGAGGGGCGGGGGGGCCAGGATACGCAGTATTTT.